This TCR beta chain was recorded in a study of cytomegalovirus exposure and HLA in healthy donors. Points from the study as a whole: Immune exposure was documented only through CMV serostatus. Listed as cytomegalovirus-associated were 150 or so TCR beta chains. Confirmation was obtained in vitro that three CMV-associated chains are specific for CMV antigens. Researchers reported in a later analysis that common viral pathogens appeared linked to several top clusters.

As to this clone: What it binds is unknown.

Germline loops: CDR1 SGHTA, CDR2 FQGNSA. The V and J ends lost 1 base and 3 bases respectively, with 10 bases between them. This CDR3 is built from 15 residues. Primers: 60 Vbeta forward and 13 Jbeta reverse. TCRdb's copy holds only in-frame clones and misses some; the assay was immunoSEQ multiplex PCR. The sample carries about 130,000 clones, around 75% recorded once. This receptor was identified in a man aged 25 to 45 in good health and CMV-seronegative. This chain uses TRBV7-2 with TRBJ1-5, with D perhaps matching TRBD1 (6 bases). Material: PBMCs. The CDR3 coding sequence is TGTGCCAGCAGCTTAGTAGGGGGGGTCAATCAGCCCCAGCATTTT. It codes for CASSLVGGVNQPQHF.